The clone carrying this T cell receptor beta chain was observed a few times. The antigen is undetermined. The data belong to a study of OX40 agonist ivuxolimab in advanced cancers. Study in general: Participants averaged about 60 years of age (range about 23 to 80) and were 82.7% male. Whole-study results and caveats: Clonal expansion from baseline to week 6 occurred in both CD4+ and CD8+ T cells.

No patient had autoimmune disease or received systemic immunosuppression. The CDR3 contains 16 residues. Germline V gives CDR1 SGDLS, CDR2 YYNGEE. V lost 3 bases and J lost 2, with 15 bases in between. TCRdb's copy holds only in-frame clones and misses some; the assay was immunoSEQ multiplex PCR. The table includes roughly 53,000 clones, 84% detected once. The specimen comprised CD4+ or CD8+ T cells sorted from blood, sampled in a trial of the OX40 agonist ivuxolimab. V is TRBV9 and J is TRBJ2-1, with D perhaps matching TRBD2 (5 bases). This TCR derives from an adult with an advanced solid tumor such as melanoma, head and neck, liver or kidney cancer. The CDR3 sequence is CASSERGQAAYNEQFF. CDR3 coding DNA: TGTGCCAGCAGCGAACGAGGCCAAGCGGCCTACAATGAGCAGTTCTTC.